The 26 T cell receptor beta chains below come from one sample, sequenced in a study of blood T cells in healthy people across ages. Then a second PCR, running about 6 to 11 cycles, was carried out with a sample-barcoded 5' primer and a J-beta primer mix. TCRdb used MiXCR to reprocess the 5' RACE reads, holding one entry per CDR3 protein. The sample holds about 930,000 distinct CDR3 sequences; about 27% are singletons and the top ten take roughly 10%. These data were also reused for a study on T cells of mothers and their children.

The material sequenced was blood. These receptors were collected from a woman in her forties in good health.

The chain recombines TRBV5-6 with TRBJ1-3, with TRBD1 identical over 7 bases. The CDR3 is 15 residues long. Germline trimming cut 4 bases from V and 2 bases from J; bases unmatched to any gene: 6. In germline, CDR1 is SGHDT, CDR2 YYEEEE. The CDR3 protein is CASSPTGAPGNTIYF. DNA for the CDR3: TGTGCCAGCAGCCCAACAGGGGCCCCTGGAAACACCATATATTTT. Variable domain in full (rest from reference TRBV5-6 and TRBJ1-3): DAGVTQSPTHLIKTRGQQVTLRCSPKSGHDTVSWYQQALGQGPQFIFQYYEEEERQRGNFPDRFSGHQFPNYSSELNVNALLLGDSALYLCASSPTGAPGNTIYFGEGSWLTVV.

The count of this clonotype is one. The rearrangement joins TRBV20-1 to TRBJ2-1; tentatively, D is TRBD1 (6 bases). Germline loops: CDR1 DFQATT, CDR2 SNEGSKA (reference sequence). V dropped 2 bases and J dropped 10 bases, with 15 bases sitting between them. The CDR3 is 13 residues long. This CDR3 is CSARYQGLQEQFF. The CDR3 DNA follows: TGCAGTGCTAGATACCAGGGGTTGCAAGAGCAGTTCTTC.

The chain combines TRBV4-1 with TRBJ1-4; a weak D match, TRBD1 (6 bases). The V and J ends lost 2 bases and 4 bases respectively, with 17 bases between them. The CDR3 covers 17 residues. Germline assignment: CDR1 MGHRA and CDR2 YSYEKL. CDR3 protein: CASSQQPRTALNEKLFF. Here the CDR3 DNA reads TGCGCCAGCAGCCAACAGCCCCGGACAGCCCTTAATGAAAAACTGTTTTTT.

V usage is TRBV3-1 and J usage is TRBJ2-3; 13 positions match TRBD2. This CDR3 has 15 residues. V gave up 6 bases and J gave up 3 bases; unmatched junction bases: 3. The germline CDR1 and CDR2 sequences are LGHDT and YNNKEL (reference sequence). CDR3 protein: CASRRLAGGTDTQYF. Here the CDR3 DNA reads TGTGCCAGCAGAAGACTAGCGGGGGGAACAGATACGCAGTATTTT.

This clonotype showed up just a few times. The V and J genes are TRBV7-2 and TRBJ1-2; TRBD1 aligns across 11 bases. Germline V gene data show CDR1 as SGHTA and CDR2 as FQGNSA. V gave up 8 bases and J gave up 2 bases; unmatched junction bases: 4. This CDR3 has 14 amino acids. CDR3 in amino acids: CASWDRGWNYGYTF. The CDR3 DNA is TGTGCCAGCTGGGACAGGGGGTGGAACTATGGCTACACCTTC.

Many counts were recorded for this clonotype. The rearrangement joins TRBV6-5 to TRBJ2-3; weak D call: TRBD2 (5 bases). The CDR3 runs to 15 residues. The germline gives CDR1 MNHEY, CDR2 SVGAGI. With 3 bases removed from V and 1 base from J, the gap between germline ends came to 11 bases. The CDR3: CASSYDAGRTDTQYF. CDR3 DNA: TGTGCCAGCAGTTATGACGCGGGCCGCACAGATACGCAGTATTTT.

The chain recombines TRBV20-1 with TRBJ2-3; D is ambiguous. CDR1 and CDR2 from the germline V gene are DFQATT and SNEGSKA (reference sequence). The V and J ends lost 6 bases and 6 bases respectively, with 19 bases between them. This CDR3 contains 14 residues. The CDR3 region is CSAPPPKQPDTQYF. CDR3 bases: TGCAGTGCCCCCCCACCTAAGCAGCCCGATACGCAGTATTTT.

This clonotype was picked up many times. The chain combines TRBV20-1 with TRBJ2-5, with 9 nucleotides matching TRBD1. J was trimmed by 3 bases and V by 2 bases; bases with no gene match: 4. CDR1 DFQATT and CDR2 SNEGSKA come from the germline V gene (reference sequence). This CDR3 region has 14 residues. The CDR3 loop reads CSARPGTGKETQYF. DNA for the CDR3: TGCAGTGCTAGACCCGGGACAGGGAAAGAGACCCAGTACTTC.

V gene TRBV20-1 combines with J gene TRBJ2-3; a weak D match, TRBD1 (6 bases). The CDR3 has 14 amino acids. V lost 3 bases and J 1 base, leaving 11 bases between the germline ends. CDR1 and CDR2 from the germline V gene are DFQATT and SNEGSKA (reference sequence). The CDR3 reads CSASLGQGTDTQYF. In nucleotides, the CDR3 is TGCAGTGCTAGCCTGGGACAAGGCACAGATACGCAGTATTTT.

This clonotype was counted only a few times. V usage is TRBV6-2 or TRBV6-3 and J usage is TRBJ2-5; perhaps TRBD2 as D (7 bases). TRBJ2-7 explains the end of the DNA better; the J call may be wrong. The CDR3 has 14 amino acids. Germline lookup yields CDR1 MNHEY and CDR2 SVGEGT. CDR3 DNA sequence: TGTGCCAGCAGTAGAAGGGGGGGCACCTACGAGCAGTACTTC. Translating gives CASSRRGGTYEQYF.

Only a few counts were recorded for this clonotype. This sequence joins TRBV7-9 and TRBJ2-1, with 7 nucleotides matching TRBD1. The germline gives CDR1 SEHNR, CDR2 FQNEAQ (reference sequence). The CDR3 has 15 residues. The junction had 14 bases not matched to a gene; V was cut back by 9 bases and J by 6 bases. This CDR3 is CASTPWGRGSNEQFF. The CDR3 DNA reads TGTGCCAGTACCCCCTGGGGCAGGGGGAGCAATGAGCAGTTCTTC. Drawing the rest from reference TRBV7-9 and TRBJ2-1, the complete variable domain is DTGVSQNPRHKITKRGQNVTFRCDPISEHNRLYWYRQTLGQGPEFLTYFQNEAQLEKSRLLSDRFSAERPKGSFSTLEIQRTEQGDSAMYLCASTPWGRGSNEQFFGPGTRLTVL.

As concerns this clonotype: At one end, the junction sequence differs from germline, possibly due to a read error. V is TRBV30 and J is TRBJ1-5, with 7 bases fitting TRBD1. The CDR3 is made up of 14 amino acids. The germline CDR1 and CDR2 sequences are GTSNPN and SVGIG (reference sequence). Here the CDR3 reads CAWSLTGLGQLQHF. The CDR3 nucleotides are TGTGCCTGGAGTCTGACAGGGCTCGGGCAGCTCCAGCATTTT.

This clonotype came up many times. The rearrangement links TRBV20-1 to TRBJ2-1, with a tentative D call TRBD2 (7 bases). Germline loops: CDR1 DFQATT, CDR2 SNEGSKA (reference sequence). This CDR3 has 14 residues. Trimming shortened V by 6 bases and J by 10 bases, and 22 bases separated the two germline ends. The DNA of the CDR3 is TGCAGTGCCCGCCGCGGGGCGGGGGCCGGCGAGCAGTTCTTC. Protein product: CSARRGAGAGEQFF.

The chain employs TRBV4-1 and TRBJ1-4; 8 bases map to TRBD1. CDR1 MGHRA and CDR2 YSYEKL come from the germline V gene. J lost 7 bases, V lost 4 bases, and 5 bases had no gene match. The CDR3 is made up of 14 amino acids. The chain's CDR3 is CASSPTGDTEKLFF. CDR3 DNA sequence: TGCGCCAGCAGCCCGACAGGGGATACTGAAAAACTGTTTTTT.

Note on this clonotype: Sequence at one end of the junction differs from germline and may be a read error. DNA of the CDR3: TGTGCCGGCAGCTCAAGTCAGGGTGATCAGCCCCAGCATTTT. Translating gives CAGSSSQGDQPQHF. The chain couples TRBV7-9 to TRBJ1-5, with a tentative D call TRBD1 (5 bases). Germline CDR1 reads SEHNR; CDR2 reads FQNEAQ (reference sequence). The CDR3 is 14 residues long.

This clonotype has ten or more counts. The V call is TRBV12-3 or TRBV12-4, the J call TRBJ1-2; D not resolved. With 3 bases removed from V and 4 bases from J, the gap between germline ends came to 9 bases. The CDR3 sequence is 13 residues long. This CDR3 reads CASSFGISYGYTF. CDR3 DNA sequence: TGTGCCAGCAGTTTCGGGATATCCTATGGCTACACCTTC.

This clonotype was observed a handful of times. The CDR3 is CATSTRTASNQPQHF. As DNA, the CDR3 is TGTGCCACCAGCACTCGTACAGCTAGCAATCAGCCCCAGCATTTT. The chain combines TRBV15 with TRBJ1-5; D ambiguous. This CDR3 is built from 15 residues. CDR1 and CDR2 (germline): LNHNV, YYDKDF (reference sequence). The germline V and J ends were trimmed by 4 bases and 0 bases, with 10 bases remaining between them.

The genes are TRBV20-1 and TRBJ1-4, with D possibly matching TRBD1 (6 bases). V was clipped by 3 bases and J by 3 bases, with 14 bases between them. Germline V gene sequence: CDR1 DFQATT, CDR2 SNEGSKA (reference sequence). The CDR3 consists of 15 residues. The CDR3: CSASRGTDPNEKLFF. In DNA, the CDR3 is TGCAGTGCTAGTAGGGGGACTGACCCTAATGAAAAACTGTTTTTT.

The table lists this clonotype with a few counts. The chain links TRBV20-1 to TRBJ2-1, with D hard to call. CDR3 length equals 14 residues. Trimming took 5 bases from V and 6 from J, leaving 17 bases between them. Germline CDR1 reads DFQATT; CDR2 reads SNEGSKA (reference sequence). CDR3 in amino acids: CSAPDSNRRNEQFF. In DNA form, the CDR3 reads TGCAGTGCTCCCGACTCGAACCGTCGCAATGAGCAGTTCTTC.

This clonotype was counted a few times. This chain uses TRBV20-1 with TRBJ2-3; no clear D gene. V was trimmed by 8 bases and J by 2 bases, leaving 11 bases between them. This CDR3 is 12 amino acids long. Looked up from germline, CDR1 is DFQATT and CDR2 is SNEGSKA (reference sequence). CDR3 region: CSLDINTDTQYF. The CDR3 DNA reads as TGCAGTCTTGACATCAACACAGATACGCAGTATTTT.

This clonotype has just a few counts. The V call is TRBV7-8, the J call TRBJ2-1; 7 bases line up with TRBD2. In germline, CDR1 is SGHVS, CDR2 FQNEAQ. This CDR3 spans 16 amino acids. V was pared by 5 bases and J by 7 bases, with 14 bases of the junction left unmatched. The CDR3 bases are TGTGCCAGCAGCGCAGCCGGTAGAGTGGGGGGGAATGAGCAGTTCTTC. Translating it yields CASSAAGRVGGNEQFF.

A note on this clonotype: At one boundary the junction diverges from the germline segment, which might be a read error. The CDR3 here is CARSLVVLETQYF. As DNA, the CDR3 is TGTGCCCGCAGCTTAGTAGTGTTGGAGACCCAGTACTTC. The chain links TRBV7-2 to TRBJ2-5; no firm D call. The CDR3 has 13 residues. Germline V lookup: CDR1 SGHTA, CDR2 FQGNSA.

The rearrangement links TRBV20-1 to TRBJ2-1; 7 bases align to TRBD2. V was pared by 2 bases and J by 0 bases, with 10 bases of the junction left unmatched. Germline CDR1 is DFQATT and CDR2 is SNEGSKA (reference sequence). This CDR3 is built from 17 residues. The CDR3 region has the DNA TGCAGTGCTAGATCACCCGGGAGGACCGGCTCCTACAATGAGCAGTTCTTC. This encodes CSARSPGRTGSYNEQFF.

Concerning this clonotype: Germline is not matched at one junction end, which may reflect a read error. The rearrangement joins TRBV28 to TRBJ2-3; 10 bases map to TRBD1. The V gene's germline CDR1 is MDHEN and CDR2 SYDVKM. The CDR3 sequence is 16 residues long. The CDR3 reads CAGSTPGQGHPYTQYF. In DNA form, the CDR3 reads TGTGCCGGCAGTACACCGGGACAGGGGCATCCCTATACGCAGTATTTT. Using reference TRBV28 and TRBJ2-3 for the parts outside the CDR3, the full variable domain is DVKVTQSSRYLVKRTGEKVFLECVQDMDHENMFWYRQDPGLGLRLIYFSYDVKMKEKGDIPEGYSVSREKKERFSLILESASTNQTSMYLCAGSTPGQGHPYTQYFGPGTRLTVL.

The rearrangement uses TRBV20-1 and TRBJ2-7, with 10 bases that match TRBD1. The trim removed 0 bases at V and 2 bases at J, leaving 4 bases unmatched. Germline assignment: CDR1 DFQATT and CDR2 SNEGSKA (reference sequence). CDR3 size: 15 residues. In DNA, the CDR3 is TGCAGTGCTAGAGAGCTCGGGACAGGGGCCTACGAGCAGTACTTC. Translated: CSARELGTGAYEQYF.

This clonotype came up a few times. This sequence joins TRBV9 and TRBJ1-2, with D hard to call. V gave up 1 base and J gave up 5 bases, with 15 bases separating them. Germline CDR1 reads SGDLS; CDR2 reads YYNGEE. The CDR3 has 15 amino acids. The CDR3 coding sequence is TGTGCCAGCAGCGTACCGGCCTTTGCCTGGTATGGCTACACCTTC. The encoded protein is CASSVPAFAWYGYTF.